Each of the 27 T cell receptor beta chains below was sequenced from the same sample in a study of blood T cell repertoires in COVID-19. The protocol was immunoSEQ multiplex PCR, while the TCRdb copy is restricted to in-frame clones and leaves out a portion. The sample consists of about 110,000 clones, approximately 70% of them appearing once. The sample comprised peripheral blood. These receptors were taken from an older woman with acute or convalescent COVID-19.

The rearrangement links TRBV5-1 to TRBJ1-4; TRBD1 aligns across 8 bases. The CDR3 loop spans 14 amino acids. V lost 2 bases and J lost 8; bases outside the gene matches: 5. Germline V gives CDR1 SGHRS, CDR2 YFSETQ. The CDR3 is CASSFGQGSEKLFF. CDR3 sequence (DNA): TGCGCCAGCAGCTTTGGACAGGGATCCGAAAAACTGTTTTTT. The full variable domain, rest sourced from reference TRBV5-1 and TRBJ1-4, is KAGVTQTPRYLIKTRGQQVTLSCSPISGHRSVSWYQQTPGQGLQFLFEYFSETQRNKGNFPGRFSGRQFSNSRSEMNVSTLELGDSALYLCASSFGQGSEKLFFGSGTQLSVL.

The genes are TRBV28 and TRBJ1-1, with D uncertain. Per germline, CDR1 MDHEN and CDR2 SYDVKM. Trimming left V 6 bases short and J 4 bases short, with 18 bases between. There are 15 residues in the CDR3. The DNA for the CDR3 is TGTGCCAGCAGCCCGGACGGGCCGCGGGGCACTGAAGCTTTCTTT. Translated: CASSPDGPRGTEAFF.

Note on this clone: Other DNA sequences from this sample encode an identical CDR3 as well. CDR3 loop: CASSRGTEAFF. The CDR3, as DNA: TGTGCCAGCAGTAGGGGGACTGAAGCTTTCTTT. This chain connects TRBV12-3 or TRBV12-4 to TRBJ1-1, with D maybe TRBD1 (6 bases). The length of the CDR3 is 11 residues. V gave up 5 bases and J gave up 5 bases, with 6 bases separating them.

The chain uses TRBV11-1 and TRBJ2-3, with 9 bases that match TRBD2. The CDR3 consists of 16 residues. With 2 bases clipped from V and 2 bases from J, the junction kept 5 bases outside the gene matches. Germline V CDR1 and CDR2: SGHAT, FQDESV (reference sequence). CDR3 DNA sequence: TGTGCCAGCAGCTTAATTGCGGGGGGGTTCACAGATACGCAGTATTTT. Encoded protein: CASSLIAGGFTDTQYF. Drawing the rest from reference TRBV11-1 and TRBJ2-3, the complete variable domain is EAEVAQSPRYKITEKSQAVAFWCDPISGHATLYWYRQILGQGPELLVQFQDESVVDDSQLPKDRFSAERLKGVDSTLKIQPAELGDSAMYLCASSLIAGGFTDTQYFGPGTRLTVL.

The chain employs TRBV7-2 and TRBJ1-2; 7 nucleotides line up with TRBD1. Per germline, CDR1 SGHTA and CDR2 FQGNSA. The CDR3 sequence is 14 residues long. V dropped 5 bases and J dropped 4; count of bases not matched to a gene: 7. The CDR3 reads CASSPRGASYGYTF. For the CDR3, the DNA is TGTGCCAGCAGCCCCAGGGGGGCTTCCTATGGCTACACCTTC.

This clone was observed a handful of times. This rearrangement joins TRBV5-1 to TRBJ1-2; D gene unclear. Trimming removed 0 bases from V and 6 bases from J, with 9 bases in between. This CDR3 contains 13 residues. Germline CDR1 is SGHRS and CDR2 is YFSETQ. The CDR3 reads CASSLGNSNGYTF. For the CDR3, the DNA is TGCGCCAGCAGCTTGGGAAACAGTAATGGCTACACCTTC.

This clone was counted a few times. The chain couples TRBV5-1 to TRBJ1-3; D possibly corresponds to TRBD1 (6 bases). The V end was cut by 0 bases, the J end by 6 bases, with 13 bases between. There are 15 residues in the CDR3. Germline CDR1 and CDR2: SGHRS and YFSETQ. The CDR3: CASSLATGRENTIYF. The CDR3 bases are TGCGCCAGCAGCTTGGCCACAGGGCGAGAAAACACCATATATTTT.

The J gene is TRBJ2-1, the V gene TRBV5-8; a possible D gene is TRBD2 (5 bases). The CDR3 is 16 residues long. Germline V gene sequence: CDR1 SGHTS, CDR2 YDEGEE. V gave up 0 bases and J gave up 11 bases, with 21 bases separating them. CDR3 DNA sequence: TGTGCCAGCAGCTTGGCCCCTATAGGTACCCCGGGAAAGCAGTTCTTC. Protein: CASSLAPIGTPGKQFF.

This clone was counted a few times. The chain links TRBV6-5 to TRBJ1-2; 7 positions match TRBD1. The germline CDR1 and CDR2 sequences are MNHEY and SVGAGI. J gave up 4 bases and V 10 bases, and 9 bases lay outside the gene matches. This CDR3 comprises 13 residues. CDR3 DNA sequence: TGTGCCACACCGGAGGACAGGTTCTATGGCTACACCTTC. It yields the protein CATPEDRFYGYTF.

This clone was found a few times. The DNA of the CDR3 is TGTGCCTGGAGTGTACCCGGGACAGTCTATTATGGCTACACCTTC. Encoded protein: CAWSVPGTVYYGYTF. This chain links TRBV30 with TRBJ1-2, with 7 bases fitting TRBD1. With 0 bases clipped from V and 5 bases from J, the junction kept 9 bases outside the gene matches. There are 15 residues in the CDR3. Looked up from germline, CDR1 is GTSNPN and CDR2 is SVGIG (reference sequence).

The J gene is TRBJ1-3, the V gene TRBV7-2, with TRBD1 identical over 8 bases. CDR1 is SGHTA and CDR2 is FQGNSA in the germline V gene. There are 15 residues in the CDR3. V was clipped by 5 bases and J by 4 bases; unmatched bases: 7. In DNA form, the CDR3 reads TGTGCCAGCAGCCAAATAGGGACAGGAGGAAACACCATATATTTT. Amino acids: CASSQIGTGGNTIYF. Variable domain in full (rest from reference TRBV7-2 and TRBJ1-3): GAGVSQSPSNKVTEKGKDVELRCDPISGHTALYWYRQSLGQGLEFLIYFQGNSAPDKSGLPSDRFSAERTGGSVSTLTIQRTQQEDSAVYLCASSQIGTGGNTIYFGEGSWLTVV.

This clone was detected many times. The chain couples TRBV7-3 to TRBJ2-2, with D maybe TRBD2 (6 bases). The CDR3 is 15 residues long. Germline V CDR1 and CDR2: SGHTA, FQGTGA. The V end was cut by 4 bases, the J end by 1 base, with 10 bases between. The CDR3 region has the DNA TGTGCCAGCAGCTCTAGCGCCTGGAACACCGGGGAGCTGTTTTTT. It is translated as CASSSSAWNTGELFF.

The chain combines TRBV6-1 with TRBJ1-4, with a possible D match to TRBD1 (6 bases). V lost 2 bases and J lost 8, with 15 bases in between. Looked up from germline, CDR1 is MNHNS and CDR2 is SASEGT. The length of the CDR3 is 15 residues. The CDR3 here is CASSERAGVNEKLFF. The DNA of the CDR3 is TGTGCCAGCAGTGAAAGGGCAGGGGTAAACGAAAAACTGTTTTTT.

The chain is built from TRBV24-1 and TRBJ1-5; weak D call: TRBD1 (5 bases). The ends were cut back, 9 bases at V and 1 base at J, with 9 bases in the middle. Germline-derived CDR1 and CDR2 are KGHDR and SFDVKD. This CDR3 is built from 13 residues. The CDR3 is CATAAGSNQPQHF. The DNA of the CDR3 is TGTGCCACCGCGGCAGGGAGCAATCAGCCCCAGCATTTT.

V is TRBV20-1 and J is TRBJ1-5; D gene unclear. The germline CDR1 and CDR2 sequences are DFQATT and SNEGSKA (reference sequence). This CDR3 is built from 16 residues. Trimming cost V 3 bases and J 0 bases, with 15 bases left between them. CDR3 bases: TGCAGTGCTAGTTTTCTCGGGGTGGGTAGCAATCAGCCCCAGCATTTT. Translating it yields CSASFLGVGSNQPQHF.

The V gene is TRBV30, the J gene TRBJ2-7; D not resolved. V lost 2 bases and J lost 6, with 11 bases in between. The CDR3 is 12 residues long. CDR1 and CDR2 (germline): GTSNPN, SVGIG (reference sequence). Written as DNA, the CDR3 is TGTGCCTGGAGTTCGTCCGCCGGCGAGCAGTACTTC. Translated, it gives CAWSSSAGEQYF. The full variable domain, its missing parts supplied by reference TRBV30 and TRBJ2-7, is SQTIHQWPATLVQPVGSPLSLECTVEGTSNPNLYWYRQAAGRGLQLLFYSVGIGQISSEVPQNLSASRPQDRQFILSSKKLLLSDSGFYLCAWSSSAGEQYFGPGTRLTVT.

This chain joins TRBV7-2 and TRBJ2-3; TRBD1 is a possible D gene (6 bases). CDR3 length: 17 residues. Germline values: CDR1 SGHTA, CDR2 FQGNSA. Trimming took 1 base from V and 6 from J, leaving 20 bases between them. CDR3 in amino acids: CASSLGTGTKRGDTQYF. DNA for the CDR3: TGTGCCAGCAGCTTAGGGACTGGGACCAAAAGGGGGGATACGCAGTATTTT.

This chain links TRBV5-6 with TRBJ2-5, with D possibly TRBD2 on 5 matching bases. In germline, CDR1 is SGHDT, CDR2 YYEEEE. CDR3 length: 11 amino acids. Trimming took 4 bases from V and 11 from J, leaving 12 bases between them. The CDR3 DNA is TGTGCCAGCAGCGTAACTAGTGTACAGTACTTC. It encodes CASSVTSVQYF.

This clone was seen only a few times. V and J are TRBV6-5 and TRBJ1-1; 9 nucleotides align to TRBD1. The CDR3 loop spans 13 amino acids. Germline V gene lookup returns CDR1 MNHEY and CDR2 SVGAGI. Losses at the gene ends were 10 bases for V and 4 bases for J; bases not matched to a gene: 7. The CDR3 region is CATRQGQGTEAFF. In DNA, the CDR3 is TGTGCCACCAGACAGGGACAGGGCACTGAAGCTTTCTTT.

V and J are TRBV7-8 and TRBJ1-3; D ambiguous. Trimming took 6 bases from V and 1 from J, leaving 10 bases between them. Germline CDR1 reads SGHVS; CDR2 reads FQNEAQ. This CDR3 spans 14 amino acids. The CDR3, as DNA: TGTGCCAGCAGGATAACAGATTCTGGAAACACCATATATTTT. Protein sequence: CASRITDSGNTIYF.

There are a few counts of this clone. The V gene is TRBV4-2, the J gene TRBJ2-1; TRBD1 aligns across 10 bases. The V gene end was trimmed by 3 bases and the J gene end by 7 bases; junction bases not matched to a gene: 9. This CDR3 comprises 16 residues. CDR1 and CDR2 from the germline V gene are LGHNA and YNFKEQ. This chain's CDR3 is CASSQGDRGLWNEQFF. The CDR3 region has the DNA TGTGCCAGCAGCCAGGGAGACAGGGGGCTATGGAATGAGCAGTTCTTC.

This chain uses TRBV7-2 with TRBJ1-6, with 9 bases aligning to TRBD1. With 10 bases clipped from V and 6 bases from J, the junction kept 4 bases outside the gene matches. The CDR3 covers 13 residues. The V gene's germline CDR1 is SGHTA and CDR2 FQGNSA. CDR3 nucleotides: TGTGCCATTCGACAGGGGGTTAATTCACCCCTCCACTTT. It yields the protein CAIRQGVNSPLHF.

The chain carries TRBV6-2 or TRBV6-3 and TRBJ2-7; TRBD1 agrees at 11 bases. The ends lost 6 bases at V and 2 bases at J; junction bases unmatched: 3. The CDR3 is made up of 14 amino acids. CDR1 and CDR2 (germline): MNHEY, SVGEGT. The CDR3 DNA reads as TGTGCCAGCAGCCGGACAGGGGGCGCCTACGAGCAGTACTTC. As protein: CASSRTGGAYEQYF.

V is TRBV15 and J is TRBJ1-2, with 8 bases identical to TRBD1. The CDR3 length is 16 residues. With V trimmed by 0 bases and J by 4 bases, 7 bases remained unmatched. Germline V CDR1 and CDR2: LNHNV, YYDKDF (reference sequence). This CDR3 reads CATSRDSGGLGYGYTF. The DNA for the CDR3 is TGTGCCACCAGCAGAGATTCAGGGGGCCTAGGCTATGGCTACACCTTC.

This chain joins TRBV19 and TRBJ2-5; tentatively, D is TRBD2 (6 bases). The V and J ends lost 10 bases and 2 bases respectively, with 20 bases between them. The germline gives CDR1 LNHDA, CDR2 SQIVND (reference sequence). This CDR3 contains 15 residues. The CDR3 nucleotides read TGTGCCACGAATCCCGGGCGGGGAAGGCAAGAGACCCAGTACTTC. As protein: CATNPGRGRQETQYF.

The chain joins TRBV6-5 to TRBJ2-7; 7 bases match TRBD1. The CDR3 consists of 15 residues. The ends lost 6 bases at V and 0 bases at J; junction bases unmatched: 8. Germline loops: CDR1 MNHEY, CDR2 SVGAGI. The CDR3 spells CASRSGTVFSYEQYF. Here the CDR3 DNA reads TGTGCCAGCAGATCCGGGACAGTGTTCTCCTACGAGCAGTACTTC.

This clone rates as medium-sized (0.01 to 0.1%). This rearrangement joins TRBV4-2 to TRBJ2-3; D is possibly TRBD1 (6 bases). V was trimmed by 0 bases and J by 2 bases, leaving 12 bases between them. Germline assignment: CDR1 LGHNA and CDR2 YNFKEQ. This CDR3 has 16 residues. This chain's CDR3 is CASSQEGARPTDTQYF. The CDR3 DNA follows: TGTGCCAGCAGCCAAGAGGGGGCCCGGCCCACAGATACGCAGTATTTT.